This T cell receptor beta chain was recovered during a study of OX40 agonist ivuxolimab in advanced cancers. The table came from immunoSEQ multiplex PCR; TCRdb's copy has only in-frame clones and leaves some out. The table records 70,000 to 90,000 clones, 85% to 90% of them present only once. Germline-derived CDR1 and CDR2 are SGHNT and YENEEA. The CDR3 covers 16 residues. V was trimmed by 5 bases and J by 7 bases, leaving 20 bases between them. This specimen was CD4+ or CD8+ T cells sorted from blood, taken in a trial of the OX40 agonist ivuxolimab. This sequence was found in an adult with an advanced solid tumor such as melanoma, head and neck, liver or kidney cancer. The chain couples TRBV11-3 to TRBJ2-2, with D perhaps matching TRBD2 (5 bases). CDR3 loop: CASSRSGGHSFGELFF. The CDR3 DNA follows: TGTGCCAGCAGCCGCTCCGGAGGCCACAGCTTCGGGGAGCTGTTTTTT.